This T cell receptor (beta chain) was identified in a study of blood T cell repertoires in COVID-19. Study information: There were acute and convalescent COVID-19 samples, and they came from the United States, Italy and Spain. T cells, B-cell-depleted T cells, or PBMCs provided the cDNA or gDNA that served as material.

The authors' processing: Reference gene primer amplification gave estimated nucleated cell counts. Assay used: immunoSEQ multiplex PCR; TCRdb lists only in-frame clones, some missing. V and J calls and clone size come straight from that table; D and trimming were deduced from the DNA. Of about 260,000 clones listed, about 85% are singletons. Only a few counts were recorded for this clone. The CDR3 sequence is 14 residues long. The ends were cut back, 5 bases at V and 6 bases at J, with 14 bases in the middle. CDR1 and CDR2 from the germline V gene are SNHLY and FYNNEI. V is TRBV2 and J is TRBJ2-1; a weak D match, TRBD2 (6 bases). This receptor was identified in a man aged 55 to 70 who had recovered from COVID-19. Source material: peripheral blood. This CDR3 is CASSLTRTINEQFF. CDR3 sequence (DNA): TGTGCCAGCAGTTTGACTAGGACTATCAATGAGCAGTTCTTC.